The 23 T cell receptor beta chains reported below all come from one sample, sequenced in a study of T cell responses to AZD1222 COVID-19 vaccine (dated by TCRdb to 2020 to 2022). Read against the paper, the sample's time point label means: baseline before first vaccination. Libraries were prepared through the immunoSEQ multiplex PCR assay. TCRdb provides this immuneACCESS table in a form limited to in-frame rearrangements. Some clones are lacking; in checked studies, under half of them reflect an unresolved V gene, and why the rest are absent is not known. The sample table holds about 100,000 clones, of which about 88% were seen once. The ten largest clonotypes hold around 15% of the sample. Sequenced material: peripheral blood, taken on day 0 of AZD1222 vaccination. All receptors derive from an adult in good health.

The gene calls are TRBV10-2 and TRBJ1-2; 8 positions agree with TRBD1. Germline V CDR1 and CDR2: WSHSY, SAAADI. The CDR3 runs to 17 residues. J lost 2 bases, V lost 3 bases, and 11 bases had no gene match. CDR3 amino acids: CASSDGTGNSLNYGYTF. DNA for the CDR3: TGCGCCAGCAGTGACGGGACAGGAAATTCTTTAAACTATGGCTACACCTTC.

The chain combines TRBV6-6 with TRBJ1-2; D is unresolved. Trimming took off 5 bases at V and 4 bases at J, with 11 bases between the two ends. Germline V gene lookup returns CDR1 MNHNY and CDR2 SVGAGI (reference sequence). This CDR3 spans 13 amino acids. In DNA form, the CDR3 reads TGTGCCAGCAGTCCGTCGGACGGCTATGGCTACACCTTC. This encodes CASSPSDGYGYTF.

The chain uses TRBV5-1 and TRBJ2-2, with unresolved D. Trimming cost V 0 bases and J 3 bases, with 9 bases left between them. Germline assignment: CDR1 SGHRS and CDR2 YFSETQ. There are 15 residues in the CDR3. CDR3 loop: CASSLAVGDTGELFF. The CDR3 DNA sequence: TGCGCCAGCAGCTTGGCCGTTGGGGACACCGGGGAGCTGTTTTTT.

The CDR3 DNA is TGTGCCAGCAGCTTCGGTGGAAACACCATATATTTT. Protein product: CASSFGGNTIYF. This chain connects TRBV11-3 to TRBJ1-3; D not resolved. Per the germline V gene, CDR1 is SGHNT and CDR2 is YENEEA. This CDR3 has 12 residues. Trimming pared 3 bases from V and 3 bases from J, leaving 3 bases between.

Only one count was recorded for this clone. V usage is TRBV6-1 and J usage is TRBJ1-2; tentative D call: TRBD1 (5 bases). The CDR3 loop spans 16 amino acids. Germline V gene lookup returns CDR1 MNHNS and CDR2 SASEGT. V was pared by 2 bases and J by 0 bases, with 13 bases between. The CDR3 here is CASSELPGVANYGYTF. CDR3 nucleotides: TGTGCCAGCAGTGAACTCCCGGGGGTCGCTAACTATGGCTACACCTTC.

This clone was seen only once. The chain uses TRBV5-5 and TRBJ1-1; D is perhaps TRBD1 (5 bases). Trimming stripped 0 bases from V and 4 bases from J, with 13 bases between. Germline V gene lookup returns CDR1 SGHKS and CDR2 YYEKEE (reference sequence). CDR3 length: 15 amino acids. The chain's CDR3 is CASSLEPHGGTEAFF. CDR3 sequence (DNA): TGTGCCAGCAGCTTGGAGCCCCACGGGGGCACTGAAGCTTTCTTT.

The chain employs TRBV15 and TRBJ2-5; D gene unclear. Germline CDR1 and CDR2: LNHNV and YYDKDF (reference sequence). This CDR3 has 13 amino acids. The V end lost 1 base, the J end lost 6 bases, and 9 bases lay between the germline ends. The CDR3 protein is CATSRGNLKTQYF. CDR3 nucleotides: TGTGCCACCAGCAGAGGTAACTTGAAGACCCAGTACTTC.

The genes are TRBV6-6 and TRBJ2-2, with 7 nucleotides matching TRBD1. Germline CDR1 reads MNHNY; CDR2 reads SVGAGI (reference sequence). CDR3 length: 14 amino acids. V was clipped by 6 bases and J by 6 bases; unmatched bases: 7. This chain's CDR3 is CASRLEGAPGELFF. The CDR3 region has the DNA TGTGCCAGCAGACTAGAGGGGGCCCCCGGGGAGCTGTTTTTT.

The CDR3 loop reads CASSQFTTDGSSTDTQYF. DNA for the CDR3: TGCGCCAGCAGTCAATTTACCACAGACGGGTCTAGCACAGATACGCAGTATTTT. The chain links TRBV23-1 to TRBJ2-3; D is ambiguous. TRBV23-1 carries the ORF label, with uncertain function. This CDR3 is 18 amino acids long. V shed 1 base and J shed 0 bases, with 17 bases lying between them.

The rearrangement links TRBV7-8 to TRBJ1-3; 8 bases fit TRBD1. The CDR3 covers 18 residues. The germline V gene has CDR1 SGHVS and CDR2 FQNEAQ. The ends lost 6 bases at V and 1 base at J; junction bases unmatched: 14. The CDR3 DNA reads as TGTGCCAGCAGTCCAATAAGGACAGGGTCCCCATCTGGAAACACCATATATTTT. Translated, it gives CASSPIRTGSPSGNTIYF.

The chain is built from TRBV6-2 or TRBV6-3 and TRBJ2-1, with a possible D match to TRBD2 (5 bases). V lost 2 bases to trimming and J lost 0 bases, with 8 bases between them. This CDR3 contains 15 residues. Germline V gene sequence: CDR1 MNHEY, CDR2 SVGEGT. CDR3 nucleotides: TGTGCCAGCAGTTACGCAGCGGCCTCCTACAATGAGCAGTTCTTC. Its protein product is CASSYAAASYNEQFF.

This sequence joins TRBV29-1 and TRBJ1-4; TRBD1 matches 7 bases. Germline V gene sequence: CDR1 SQVTM, CDR2 ANQGSEA. J was trimmed by 0 bases and V by 0 bases; bases with no gene match: 19. The CDR3 loop spans 21 amino acids. This CDR3 reads CSVEEIPRDSRSSATNEKLFF. In nucleotides, the CDR3 is TGCAGCGTTGAAGAAATCCCCCGGGACAGTCGTTCATCTGCAACTAATGAAAAACTGTTTTTT.

The chain employs TRBV2 and TRBJ1-1; weak D call: TRBD1 (5 bases). The CDR3 has 13 residues. The V end was cut by 11 bases, the J end by 8 bases, with 21 bases between. Germline loops: CDR1 SNHLY, CDR2 FYNNEI. For the CDR3, the DNA is TGTGCCGCCAACCCGGGGGAGCTTCGGGAAGCTTTCTTT. Translated, it gives CAANPGELREAFF.

This chain uses TRBV5-1 with TRBJ1-2; possible D gene TRBD1, 6 bases. The CDR3 spans 14 residues. CDR1 is SGHRS, CDR2 YFSETQ, per germline. Trimming cost V 0 bases and J 8 bases, with 14 bases left between them. CDR3 coding DNA: TGCGCCAGCAGCTTGGAGACATACAGGGACGGCTACACCTTC. It is translated as CASSLETYRDGYTF.

The chain employs TRBV12-5 and TRBJ1-1; 8 bases fit TRBD1. The CDR3 covers 12 residues. Trimming cost V 5 bases and J 6 bases; bases outside gene matches: 2. In germline, CDR1 is LGHNT, CDR2 FRNRAP. The CDR3 region has the DNA TGTGCTAGTGGTCTACAGGGGGCTGAAGCTTTCTTT. This encodes CASGLQGAEAFF.

The chain links TRBV18 to TRBJ1-1; 8 nucleotides match TRBD1. With 1 base clipped from V and 0 bases from J, the junction kept 4 bases outside the gene matches. Germline values: CDR1 KGHSH, CDR2 LQKENI. This CDR3 spans 16 amino acids. The CDR3, as DNA: TGTGCCAGCTCACCACGATGGACAGGGATGAACACTGAAGCTTTCTTT. Translation: CASSPRWTGMNTEAFF. The full variable domain, its missing parts supplied by reference TRBV18 and TRBJ1-1, is NAGVMQNPRHLVRRRGQEARLRCSPMKGHSHVYWYRQLPEEGLKFMVYLQKENIIDESGMPKERFSAEFPKEGPSILRIQQVVRGDSAAYFCASSPRWTGMNTEAFFGQGTRLTVV.

V is TRBV5-1 and J is TRBJ2-5, with 8 bases matching TRBD1. CDR1 SGHRS and CDR2 YFSETQ come from the germline V gene. The length of the CDR3 is 16 residues. V was pared by 4 bases and J by 2 bases, with 10 bases of the junction left unmatched. CDR3 region: CASSAGRGRGQETQYF. CDR3 sequence (DNA): TGCGCCAGCAGCGCCGGCAGGGGGCGCGGACAAGAGACCCAGTACTTC.

V is TRBV5-1 and J is TRBJ1-5, with a weak D call TRBD1 (6 bases). CDR1 is SGHRS, CDR2 YFSETQ, per germline. The CDR3 has 15 residues. V lost 0 bases, J lost 3 bases, and 10 bases lay in between. The DNA for the CDR3 is TGCGCCAGCAGCTTGGACGGACAGTCCAATCAGCCCCAGCATTTT. It is translated as CASSLDGQSNQPQHF.

J is TRBJ2-7 and V is TRBV29-1, with a tentative D call TRBD2 (6 bases). This CDR3 comprises 13 residues. V was clipped by 5 bases and J by 2 bases, with 13 bases between them. Germline CDR1 is SQVTM and CDR2 is ANQGSEA. CDR3 DNA sequence: TGCAGCGTTCGTCCTAGCGAGACCTACGAGCAGTACTTC. It encodes CSVRPSETYEQYF.

The CDR3 coding sequence is TGTGCCAGCAGTCTCCCCCAGGGGGCAGATACGCAGTATTTT. It is translated as CASSLPQGADTQYF. The chain couples TRBV6-5 to TRBJ2-3; 7 bases align to TRBD1. The CDR3 length is 14 residues. V was clipped by 5 bases and J by 4 bases; unmatched bases: 6. Germline CDR1 is MNHEY and CDR2 is SVGAGI.

V gene TRBV3-1 (or the pseudogene TRBV3-2) combines with J gene TRBJ1-2; TRBD1 agrees at 10 bases. Losses at the gene ends were 4 bases for V and 4 bases for J; bases not matched to a gene: 6. The CDR3 is made up of 15 amino acids. Germline CDR1 reads LGHDT; CDR2 reads YNNKEL (reference sequence). The CDR3 protein is CASSPGQGGLYGYTF. The CDR3 bases are TGTGCCAGCAGCCCCGGACAGGGGGGCCTCTATGGCTACACCTTC.

Only one count was recorded for this clone. The sample carries other DNA sequences with the same CDR3. The chain has TRBV5-5 and TRBJ1-4; the D is unclear. The V gene lost 0 bases and the J gene lost 7 bases, with 10 bases spanning the gap. The CDR3 spans 14 residues. In germline, CDR1 is SGHKS, CDR2 YYEKEE (reference sequence). The CDR3 sequence: CASSLGGPGEKLFF. The CDR3 DNA is TGTGCCAGCAGCTTGGGTGGACCAGGTGAAAAACTGTTTTTT.

V is TRBV7-6 and J is TRBJ1-3; 8 bases match TRBD1. CDR3 length: 18 amino acids. V shed 6 bases, J shed 0 bases, and the junction held 13 bases outside the gene matches. The germline V gene encodes CDR1 SGHVS and CDR2 FNYEAQ. The DNA for the CDR3 is TGTGCCAGCAGTGAAGGTCAGGGGGCCCTTAACTCTGGAAACACCATATATTTT. Protein sequence: CASSEGQGALNSGNTIYF.